This is a list of T cell receptor beta chains from one sample in a study of Ad26.COV2.S vaccination and SARS-CoV-2 variants. Data came from immunoSEQ multiplex PCR; TCRdb stores just in-frame clones and leaves some out. Of fewer than 500,000 clones in the sample, around nine tenths were seen once. The source material was peripheral blood, sampled in a trial of Ad26.COV2.S vaccine versus placebo. The receptors shown here come from a person between 18 and 65 years old who received the Ad26.COV2.S COVID-19 vaccine or a placebo. The CDR3 runs from the conserved cysteine through the conserved F or W. A D gene is named only where the DNA matches it firmly. Size values are once, few and many counts, or a class for expanded clones, and some rows have none.

D gene	V gene	clone size	J gene	CDR3 protein	CDR3 DNA
NA	TRBV5-4	few	TRBJ1-4	CASRSGEGEKLFF	TGTGCCAGCAGGAGCGGGGAGGGAGAAAAACTGTTTTTT
NA	TRBV5-5	NA	TRBJ2-5	CASSGWGQNQETQYF	TGTGCCAGCAGTGGGTGGGGACAAAACCAAGAGACCCAGTACTTC
NA	TRBV7-2	NA	TRBJ1-5	CASSLGGSQPQHF	TGTGCCAGCAGCTTAGGTGGGAGTCAGCCCCAGCATTTT
TRBD2	TRBV18	NA	TRBJ2-1	CASSPGLAGLWNEQFF	TGTGCCAGCTCACCAGGACTAGCGGGGCTCTGGAATGAGCAGTTCTTC
TRBD2	TRBV5-1	once	TRBJ2-1	CASSILAGANNEQFF	TGCGCCAGCAGCATCCTAGCGGGGGCAAACAATGAGCAGTTCTTC
NA	TRBV6-5	NA	TRBJ2-3	CASRLAKETDTQYF	TGTGCCAGCAGGCTAGCGAAGGAAACAGATACGCAGTATTTT
NA	TRBV11-2	NA	TRBJ2-1	CASSRGLTNEQFF	TGTGCCAGCAGCCGGGGACTGACCAATGAGCAGTTCTTC
TRBD1	TRBV4-3	few	TRBJ2-7	CASSRGQGGTYEQYF	TGCGCCAGCAGCCGAGGACAGGGGGGAACCTACGAGCAGTACTTC
NA	TRBV12-5	NA	TRBJ1-1	CASGLVIPPGEAFF	TGTGCTAGTGGTTTGGTAATCCCCCCGGGTGAAGCTTTCTTT
NA	TRBV27	NA	TRBJ1-2	CASSLFAGDNYGYTF	TGTGCCAGCAGTTTATTCGCAGGGGATAACTATGGCTACACCTTC
NA	TRBV9	NA	TRBJ2-1	CASSVAEGYNEQFF	TGTGCCAGCAGCGTAGCTGAGGGCTACAATGAGCAGTTCTTC
NA	TRBV7-9	NA	TRBJ2-6	CASIVIAGANVLTF	TGTGCCAGCATTGTGATAGCTGGGGCCAACGTCCTGACTTTC
TRBD1	TRBV4-1	NA	TRBJ1-1	CASSQGTGLWTGNTEAFF	TGCGCCAGCAGCCAAGGAACAGGCCTTTGGACAGGGAACACTGAAGCTTTCTTT
NA	TRBV7-8	NA	TRBJ1-6	CASSLGGASPLHF	TGTGCCAGCAGCTTAGGGGGGGCCTCACCCCTCCACTTT
TRBD1	TRBV7-9	NA	TRBJ2-1	CASSSAGDRGGNEQFF	TGTGCCAGCAGCTCCGCGGGGGACAGGGGAGGCAATGAGCAGTTCTTC
NA	TRBV25-1	NA	TRBJ2-1	CASSEPPLAAEQFF	TGTGCCAGCAGTGAACCCCCACTAGCTGCTGAGCAGTTCTTC
NA	TRBV6-6	NA	TRBJ2-1	CASSLEGRSIYNEQFF	TGTGCCAGCAGTTTGGAGGGAAGGTCTATCTACAATGAGCAGTTCTTC
TRBD2	TRBV10-3	NA	TRBJ2-1	CAISEPGRTSALNEQFF	TGTGCCATCAGTGAGCCGGGAAGGACTAGCGCTTTGAATGAGCAGTTCTTC
TRBD2	TRBV15	NA	TRBJ2-3	CATRRGRTSGNTDTQYF	TGTGCCACCAGGAGGGGTCGGACTAGCGGAAACACAGATACGCAGTATTTT
NA	TRBV6-6	NA	TRBJ2-1	CASSYALVGEQFF	TGTGCCAGCAGTTACGCGTTAGTCGGTGAGCAGTTCTTC
NA	TRBV28	NA	TRBJ1-2	CASSLIGQGGYGYTF	TGTGCCAGCAGTTTAATTGGACAAGGGGGCTATGGCTACACCTTC
TRBD2	TRBV30	NA	TRBJ2-7	CAWRYRRLAGDEQYF	TGTGCCTGGCGCTACCGACGACTAGCGGGAGACGAGCAGTACTTC